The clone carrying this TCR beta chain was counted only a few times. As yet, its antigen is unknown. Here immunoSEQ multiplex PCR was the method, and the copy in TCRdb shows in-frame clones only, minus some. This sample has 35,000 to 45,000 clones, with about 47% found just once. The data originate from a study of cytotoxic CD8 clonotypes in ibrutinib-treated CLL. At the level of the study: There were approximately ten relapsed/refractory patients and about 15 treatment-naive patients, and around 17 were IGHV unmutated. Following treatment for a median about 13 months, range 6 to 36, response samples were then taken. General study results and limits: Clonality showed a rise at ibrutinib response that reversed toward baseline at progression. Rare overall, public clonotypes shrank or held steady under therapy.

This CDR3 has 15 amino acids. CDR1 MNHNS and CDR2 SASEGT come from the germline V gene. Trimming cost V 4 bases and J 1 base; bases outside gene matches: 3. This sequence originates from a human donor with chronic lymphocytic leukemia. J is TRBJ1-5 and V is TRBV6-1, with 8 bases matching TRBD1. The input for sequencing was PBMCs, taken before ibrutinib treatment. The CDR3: CASSADRGSNQPQHF. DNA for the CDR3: TGTGCCAGCAGTGCCGACAGGGGAAGCAATCAGCCCCAGCATTTT.